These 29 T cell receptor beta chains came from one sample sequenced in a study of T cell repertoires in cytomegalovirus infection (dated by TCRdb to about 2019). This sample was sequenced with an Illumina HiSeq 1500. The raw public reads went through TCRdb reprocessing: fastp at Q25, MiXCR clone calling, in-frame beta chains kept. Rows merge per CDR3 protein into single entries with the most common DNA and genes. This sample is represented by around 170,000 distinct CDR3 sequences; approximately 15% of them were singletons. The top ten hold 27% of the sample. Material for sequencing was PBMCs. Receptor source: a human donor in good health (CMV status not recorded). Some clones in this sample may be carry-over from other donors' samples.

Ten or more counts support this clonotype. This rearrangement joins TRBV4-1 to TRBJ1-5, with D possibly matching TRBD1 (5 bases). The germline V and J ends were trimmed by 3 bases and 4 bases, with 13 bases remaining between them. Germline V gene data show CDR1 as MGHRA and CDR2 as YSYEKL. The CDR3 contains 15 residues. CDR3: CASSHSEGKNQPQHF. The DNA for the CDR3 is TGCGCCAGCAGCCACTCCGAGGGGAAGAATCAGCCCCAGCATTTT.

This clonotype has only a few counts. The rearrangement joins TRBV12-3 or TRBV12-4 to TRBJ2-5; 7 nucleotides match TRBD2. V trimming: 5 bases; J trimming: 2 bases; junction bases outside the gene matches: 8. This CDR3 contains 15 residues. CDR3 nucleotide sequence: TGTGCCAGCAGTCTCCCGGGGGGAAGGCAAGAGACCCAGTACTTC. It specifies CASSLPGGRQETQYF.

The CDR3 loop reads CASSSRRFGSTEAFF. The CDR3 bases are TGTGCCAGCAGTTCCCGGAGATTTGGTAGCACTGAAGCTTTCTTT. V is TRBV28 and J is TRBJ1-1; D remains ambiguous. V gave up 4 bases and J gave up 4 bases, with 16 bases separating them. CDR3 length equals 15 residues. CDR1 is MDHEN and CDR2 is SYDVKM in the germline V gene.

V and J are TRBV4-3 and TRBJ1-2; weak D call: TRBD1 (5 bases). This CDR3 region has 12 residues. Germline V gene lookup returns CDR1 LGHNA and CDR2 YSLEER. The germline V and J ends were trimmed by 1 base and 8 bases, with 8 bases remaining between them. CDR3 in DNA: TGCGCCAGCAGCCAAGGGGGGGTCGGCTACACCTTC. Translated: CASSQGGVGYTF.

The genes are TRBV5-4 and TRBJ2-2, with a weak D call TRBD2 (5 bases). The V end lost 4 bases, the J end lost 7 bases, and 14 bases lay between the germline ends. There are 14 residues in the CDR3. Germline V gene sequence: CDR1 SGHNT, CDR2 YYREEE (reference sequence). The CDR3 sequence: CASSPKGEIGELFF. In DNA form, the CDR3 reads TGTGCCAGCAGCCCAAAGGGAGAAATCGGGGAGCTGTTTTTT.

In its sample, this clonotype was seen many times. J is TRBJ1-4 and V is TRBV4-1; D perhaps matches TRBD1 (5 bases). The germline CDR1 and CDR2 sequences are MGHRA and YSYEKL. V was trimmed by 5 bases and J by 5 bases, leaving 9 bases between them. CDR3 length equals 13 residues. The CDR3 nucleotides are TGCGCCAGCAGCAGGGGACTCAATGAAAAACTGTTTTTT. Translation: CASSRGLNEKLFF.

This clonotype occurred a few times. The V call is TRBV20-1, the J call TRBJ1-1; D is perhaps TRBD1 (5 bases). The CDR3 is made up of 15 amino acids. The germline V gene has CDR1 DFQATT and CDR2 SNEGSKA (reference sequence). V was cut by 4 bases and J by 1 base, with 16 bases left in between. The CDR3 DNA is TGCAGTGCTATTCAGGGATCGATGAGGAACACTGAAGCTTTCTTT. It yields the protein CSAIQGSMRNTEAFF.

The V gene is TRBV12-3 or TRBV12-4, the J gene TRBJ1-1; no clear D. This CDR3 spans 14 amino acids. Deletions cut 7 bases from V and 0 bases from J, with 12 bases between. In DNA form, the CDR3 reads TGTGCCAGCACCATCCCCAGGCTGAACACTGAAGCTTTCTTT. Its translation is CASTIPRLNTEAFF.

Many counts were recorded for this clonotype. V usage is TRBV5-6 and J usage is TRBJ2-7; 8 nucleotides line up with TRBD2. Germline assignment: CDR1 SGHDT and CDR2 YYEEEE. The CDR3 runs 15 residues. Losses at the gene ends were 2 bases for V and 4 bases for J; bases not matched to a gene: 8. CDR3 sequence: CASSFVLAGKYEQYF. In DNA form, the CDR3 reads TGTGCCAGCAGCTTCGTGTTAGCGGGGAAGTACGAGCAGTACTTC.

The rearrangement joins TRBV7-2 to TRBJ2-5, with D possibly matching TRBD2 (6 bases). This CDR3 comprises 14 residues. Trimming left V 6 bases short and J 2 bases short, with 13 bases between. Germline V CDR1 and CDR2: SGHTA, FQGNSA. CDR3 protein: CASRSILAQETQYF. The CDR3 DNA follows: TGTGCCAGCAGGTCAATACTAGCACAAGAGACCCAGTACTTC.

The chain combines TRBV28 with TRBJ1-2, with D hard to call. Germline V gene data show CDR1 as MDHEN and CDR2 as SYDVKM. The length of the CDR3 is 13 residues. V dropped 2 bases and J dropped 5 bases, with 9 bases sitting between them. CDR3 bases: TGTGCCAGCAGTTTACTGACAAGTTATGGCTACACCTTC. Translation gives CASSLLTSYGYTF.

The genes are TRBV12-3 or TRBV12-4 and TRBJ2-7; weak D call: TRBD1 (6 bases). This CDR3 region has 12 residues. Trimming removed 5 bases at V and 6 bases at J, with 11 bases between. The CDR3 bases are TGTGCCAGCAGTCGGGACAACGGCGAGCAGTACTTC. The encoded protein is CASSRDNGEQYF.

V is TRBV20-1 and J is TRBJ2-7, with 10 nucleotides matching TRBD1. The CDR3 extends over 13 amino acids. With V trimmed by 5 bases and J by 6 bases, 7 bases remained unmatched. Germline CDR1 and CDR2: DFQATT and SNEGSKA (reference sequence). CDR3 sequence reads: CSAPRQGAGEQYF. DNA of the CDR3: TGCAGTGCTCCCCGACAGGGGGCGGGCGAGCAGTACTTC.

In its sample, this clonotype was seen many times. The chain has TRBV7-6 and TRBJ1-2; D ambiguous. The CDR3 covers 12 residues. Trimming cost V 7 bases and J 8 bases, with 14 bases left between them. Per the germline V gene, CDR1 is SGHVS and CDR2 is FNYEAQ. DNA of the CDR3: TGTGCCAGCACGGATGCTGGTACGGGCTACACCTTC. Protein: CASTDAGTGYTF.

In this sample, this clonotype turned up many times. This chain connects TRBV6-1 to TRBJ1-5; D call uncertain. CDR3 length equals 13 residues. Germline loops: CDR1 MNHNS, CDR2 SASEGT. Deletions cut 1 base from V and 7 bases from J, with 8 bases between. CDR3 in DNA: TGTGCCAGCAGTGAAGGGATTGGACAGCCCCAGCATTTT. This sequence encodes CASSEGIGQPQHF.

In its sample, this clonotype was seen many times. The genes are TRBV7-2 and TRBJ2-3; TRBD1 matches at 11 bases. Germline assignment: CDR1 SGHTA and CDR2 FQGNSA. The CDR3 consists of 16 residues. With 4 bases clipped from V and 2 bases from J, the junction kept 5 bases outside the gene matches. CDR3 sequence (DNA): TGTGCCAGCAGCTATATCGGACAGGGGGCCACAGATACGCAGTATTTT. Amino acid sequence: CASSYIGQGATDTQYF.

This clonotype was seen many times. CDR3 region: CASSLVQTEADTQYF. The CDR3 DNA sequence: TGCGCCAGCAGCTTGGTTCAGACAGAGGCAGATACGCAGTATTTT. The V gene is TRBV5-1, the J gene TRBJ2-3; perhaps TRBD1 as D (5 bases). V lost 0 bases and J 4 bases, leaving 12 bases between the germline ends. Germline values: CDR1 SGHRS, CDR2 YFSETQ. The CDR3 is 15 residues long.

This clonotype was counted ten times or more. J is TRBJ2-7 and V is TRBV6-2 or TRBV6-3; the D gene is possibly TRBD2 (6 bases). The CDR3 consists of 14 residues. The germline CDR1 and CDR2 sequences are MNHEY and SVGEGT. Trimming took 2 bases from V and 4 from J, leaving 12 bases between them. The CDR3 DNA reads TGTGCCAGCAGTTACGGTGACGGGGGATACGAGCAGTACTTC. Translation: CASSYGDGGYEQYF.

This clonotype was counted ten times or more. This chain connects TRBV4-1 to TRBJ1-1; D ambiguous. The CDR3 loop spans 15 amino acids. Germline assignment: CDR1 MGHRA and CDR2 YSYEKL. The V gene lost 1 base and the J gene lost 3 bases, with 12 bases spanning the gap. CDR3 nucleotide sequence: TGCGCCAGCAGCCAAGGGGAGGGAGGGCACACTGAAGCTTTCTTT. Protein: CASSQGEGGHTEAFF.

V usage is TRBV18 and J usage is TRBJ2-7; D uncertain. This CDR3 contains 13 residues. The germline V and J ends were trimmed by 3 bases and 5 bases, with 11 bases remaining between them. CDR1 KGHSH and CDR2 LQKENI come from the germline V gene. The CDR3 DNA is TGTGCCAGCTCACCGGCCAGCCTGAACGAGCAGTACTTC. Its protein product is CASSPASLNEQYF.

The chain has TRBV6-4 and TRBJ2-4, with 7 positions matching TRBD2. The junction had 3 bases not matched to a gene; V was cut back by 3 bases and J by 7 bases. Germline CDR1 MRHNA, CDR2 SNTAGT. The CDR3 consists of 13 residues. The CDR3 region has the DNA TGTGCCAGCAGTGAGTGGGGGGGGAACATTCAGTACTTC. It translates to CASSEWGGNIQYF.

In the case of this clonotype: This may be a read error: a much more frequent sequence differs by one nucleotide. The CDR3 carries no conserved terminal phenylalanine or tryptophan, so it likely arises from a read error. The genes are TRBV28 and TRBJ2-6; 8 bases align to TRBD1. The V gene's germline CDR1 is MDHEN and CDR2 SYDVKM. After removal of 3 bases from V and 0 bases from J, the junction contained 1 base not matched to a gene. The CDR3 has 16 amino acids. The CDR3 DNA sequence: TGTGCCAGCAGTTTCACAGGGGGCTCTGGGGCCAACGTCCTGACTCTC. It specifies CASSFTGGSGANVLTL.

In nucleotides, the CDR3 is TGTGCCAGTAGTAATACAGCTAATCAGCCCCAGCATTTT. Translated, it gives CASSNTANQPQHF. V is TRBV19 and J is TRBJ1-5; no firm D call. Trimming pared 4 bases from V and 4 bases from J, leaving 8 bases between. The CDR3 totals 13 residues. Germline lookup yields CDR1 LNHDA and CDR2 SQIVND (reference sequence).

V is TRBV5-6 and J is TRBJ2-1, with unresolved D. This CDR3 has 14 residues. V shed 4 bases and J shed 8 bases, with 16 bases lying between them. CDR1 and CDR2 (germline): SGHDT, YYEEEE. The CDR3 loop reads CASSRVGSPDEQFF. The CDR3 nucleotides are TGTGCCAGCAGCCGAGTTGGTAGTCCGGATGAGCAGTTCTTC.

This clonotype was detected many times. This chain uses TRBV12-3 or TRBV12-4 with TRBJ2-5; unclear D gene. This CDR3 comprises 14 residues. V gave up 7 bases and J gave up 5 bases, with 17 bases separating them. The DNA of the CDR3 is TGTGCCAGCACCATCGTGGGCGTGGGGGAGACCCAGTACTTC. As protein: CASTIVGVGETQYF.

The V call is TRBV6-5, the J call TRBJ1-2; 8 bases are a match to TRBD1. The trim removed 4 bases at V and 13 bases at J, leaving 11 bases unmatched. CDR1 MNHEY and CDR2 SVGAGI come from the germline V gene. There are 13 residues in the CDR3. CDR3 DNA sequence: TGTGCCAGCAGTTCTTCAGGGGGCCCGTCGTTCACCTTC. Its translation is CASSSSGGPSFTF.

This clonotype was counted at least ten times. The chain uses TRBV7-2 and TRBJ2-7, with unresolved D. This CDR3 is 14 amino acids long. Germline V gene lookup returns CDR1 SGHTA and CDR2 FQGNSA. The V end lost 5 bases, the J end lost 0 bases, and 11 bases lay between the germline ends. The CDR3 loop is CASSPGPVSYEQYF. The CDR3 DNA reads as TGTGCCAGCAGCCCAGGACCTGTCTCCTACGAGCAGTACTTC.

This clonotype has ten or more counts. For the CDR3, the DNA is TGTGCCAGCACCGGACGTCTTCGGGGAGTAGGAGATACGCAGTATTTT. It encodes CASTGRLRGVGDTQYF. The chain carries TRBV7-2 and TRBJ2-3, with D possibly TRBD2 on 5 matching bases. Germline V gives CDR1 SGHTA, CDR2 FQGNSA. Trimming cost V 7 bases and J 5 bases, with 22 bases left between them. The CDR3 runs 16 residues.

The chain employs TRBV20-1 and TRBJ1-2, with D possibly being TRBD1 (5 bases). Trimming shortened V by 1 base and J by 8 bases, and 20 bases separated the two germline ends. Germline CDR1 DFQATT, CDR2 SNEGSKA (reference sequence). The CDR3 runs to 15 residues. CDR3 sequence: CSARGPPQGPEGYTF. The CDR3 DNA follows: TGCAGTGCTAGAGGGCCCCCCCAGGGTCCGGAGGGCTACACCTTC.